This T cell receptor (beta chain) was sequenced for a study of multiple sclerosis patients with progressive multifocal leukoencephalopathy. Findings and caveats of the study: Less diverse TRB repertoires were suggested in most PML patients.

Concerning this clone: Its matching antigen is unknown.

Germline assignment: CDR1 ENHRY and CDR2 SYGVKD. Trimming removed 2 bases at V and 0 bases at J, with 8 bases between. This CDR3 has 16 residues. Time point specified: before natalizumab initiation. The method was immunoSEQ multiplex PCR; TCRdb's version includes in-frame clones alone and lacks a portion of them. The table has 25,000 to 35,000 clones, around nine tenths seen once. Sequencing used PBMCs. This chain joins TRBV10-3 and TRBJ1-6; D not certain. This clonotype was obtained from a human donor with multiple sclerosis. The DNA for the CDR3 is TGTGCCATCAGTGAGGGAAAAAGCTCCTATAATTCACCCCTCCACTTT. Encoded protein: CAISEGKSSYNSPLHF.